This T cell receptor beta chain was recovered during a study of T-cell reconstitution after alpha-beta-depleted transplantation in children. The study's findings and limits: As was reported, about two months after transplant, alpha-beta T cells came from several hundred expanded graft clones. Recipient T cells and thymic progenitors that survived gave rise to the high TCRbeta diversity observed at day 60 in some patients. From newly produced T cells came most of the T-cell counts and diversity one year after transplant.

Unique molecular identifiers were incorporated into the prepared TCRbeta library. TCRdb passed the PCR reads through MiXCR, listing each CDR3 protein once. The repertoire includes 100,000 or so distinct CDR3 sequences, 23% of them detected once, and about a fifth sits in the top ten. This clonotype occurred many times. Its antigen is not identified. The source is a boy aged 2-15 years with acute lymphoblastic leukemia, due to receive a stem cell transplant. The sample was PBMCs, taken before TCRalphabeta/CD19-depleted stem cell transplant.

The CDR3 sequence: CASSQVGGADTGELFF. As DNA, the CDR3 is TGCGCCAGCAGCCAGGTGGGGGGGGCCGACACCGGGGAGCTGTTTTTT. The chain is built from TRBV4-1 and TRBJ2-2; perhaps TRBD2 as D (7 bases). Per germline, CDR1 MGHRA and CDR2 YSYEKL. Trimming removed 3 bases from V and 3 bases from J, with 14 bases in between. The CDR3 sequence is 16 residues long.